These T cell receptor beta chains were read from a single sample in a study of cytomegalovirus exposure and HLA in healthy donors. The table came from immunoSEQ multiplex PCR; TCRdb's copy has only in-frame clones and leaves some out. The repertoire has 150,000 to 200,000 clones, 80% to 90% of them found once; the top ten carry nearly 2.5%. The sequenced sample consisted of PBMCs. These receptors were taken from a male donor in good health and CMV-seronegative. The CDR3 runs from the conserved cysteine through the conserved F or W. A D gene is named only where the DNA matches it firmly. Clone size is not always given. Where it is, it says once, few, many or a class for expanded clones.

v_call	clone_size	j_call	cdr3_length	d_call	cdr3_nt	cdr3_aa
TRBV6-5	NA	TRBJ1-2	14	NA	TGTGCCAGCAGTTACGGGGGAAAGGACTATGGCTACCCCTTC	CASSYGGKDYGYPF
TRBV7-9	few	TRBJ1-1	12	NA	TGTGCCAGCCGGCGGTTGAACACTGAAGCTTTCTTT	CASRRLNTEAFF
TRBV7-9	NA	TRBJ2-2	15	TRBD1	TGTGCCAGCAGCTCCGGGACAGGGGTCACCGGGGAGCTGTTTTTT	CASSSGTGVTGELFF
TRBV30	NA	TRBJ1-4	14	TRBD1	TGTGCCTGGGGGCGTAGAGGGGGCTATGAAAAACTGTTTTTT	CAWGRRGGYEKLFF
TRBV18	NA	TRBJ2-7	17	TRBD2	TGTGCCAGCTCACCACCTGGACTAGCGGGAGGCTCCTACGAGCAGTACTTC	CASSPPGLAGGSYEQYF
TRBV5-1	NA	TRBJ2-2	17	NA	TGCGCCAGCAGCTTGGTTTCGGGGGGCGATGGCACCGGGGAGCTGTTTTTT	CASSLVSGGDGTGELFF
TRBV7-3	few	TRBJ2-7	18	TRBD2	TGTGCCAGCAGCTCGCTGGGGATGACTAGCGGGGGAACCTACGAGCAGTACTTC	CASSSLGMTSGGTYEQYF
TRBV5-4	few	TRBJ2-1	18	TRBD2	TGTGCCAGCAGCTTGGGCCTAGCGGGGGGACGACGTTACAATGAGCAGTTCTTC	CASSLGLAGGRRYNEQFF
TRBV2	NA	TRBJ2-3	17	NA	TGTGCCAGCAGCACTATTCGAACAGGTATCGGCACAGATACGCAGTATTTT	CASSTIRTGIGTDTQYF
TRBV6-6	NA	TRBJ1-1	16	NA	TGTGCCAGCAGTTACATCCCGCAGGGCCTGGGGACTGAAGCTTTCTTT	CASSYIPQGLGTEAFF
TRBV7-2	NA	TRBJ2-7	15	TRBD2	TGTGCCAGCAGCTTAGGTGCGGGGGGGCTGGACGAGCAGTACTTC	CASSLGAGGLDEQYF
TRBV7-2	NA	TRBJ1-2	13	TRBD1	TGTGCCAGCAGCTCCGGGACAGCGGCTGGCTACACCTTC	CASSSGTAAGYTF
TRBV28	NA	TRBJ1-2	13	TRBD1	TGTGCCAGCAGGAGGACAGGGGTTTATGGCTACACCTTC	CASRRTGVYGYTF
TRBV11-2	NA	TRBJ1-1	11	NA	TGTGCCAGCAGTTTCGCGGCTGAAGCTTTCTTT	CASSFAAEAFF
TRBV28	NA	TRBJ1-2	14	NA	TGTGCCAGCACCCTGGGGGGGGCTGACTATGGCTACACCTTC	CASTLGGADYGYTF
TRBV29-1	NA	TRBJ1-2	14	TRBD1	TGCAGCGAAGGAGGACAGGGGGCGAACTATGGCTACACCTTC	CSEGGQGANYGYTF
TRBV28	few	TRBJ1-4	12	NA	TGTGCCAGCAGCTCTGATCGGGAAAAACTGTTTTTT	CASSSDREKLFF
TRBV5-6	few	TRBJ2-7	13	NA	TGTGCCAGCAGCTTTGGGACATTATACGAGCAGTACTTC	CASSFGTLYEQYF
TRBV5-1	NA	TRBJ2-3	16	TRBD1	TGCGCCAGCAGCTGGGGACAGGGGATAAAGCGGGATACGCAGTATTTT	CASSWGQGIKRDTQYF
TRBV28	NA	TRBJ2-1	16	TRBD2	TGTGCCAGCAGTACCAAAACGGGGACTAGCGACAATGAGCAGTTCTTC	CASSTKTGTSDNEQFF
TRBV5-6	few	TRBJ1-1	14	NA	TGTGCCAGCAGCTTGTATGGGCCGAACACTGAAGCTTTCTTT	CASSLYGPNTEAFF
TRBV28	NA	TRBJ2-3	13	NA	TGTGCCAGCAGTTTATCAGGTGGTGGTACGCAGTATTTT	CASSLSGGGTQYF
TRBV19	NA	TRBJ2-2	15	TRBD2	TGTGCCAGTAGATATGGGCTAGCGGGAGAAGTGGAGCTGTTTTTT	CASRYGLAGEVELFF
TRBV7-9	NA	TRBJ2-1	13	TRBD2	TGTGCCAGCAGCTTGAGCGGGAACAATGAGCAGTTCTTC	CASSLSGNNEQFF
TRBV7-9	NA	TRBJ2-7	17	TRBD2	TGTGCCAGCAGCCAAGGGACTAGCGGGAGTGCGCGCTACGAGCAGTACTTC	CASSQGTSGSARYEQYF
TRBV6-6	few	TRBJ2-7	15	TRBD1	TGTGCCAGCAGTTACTCACAGGGGCTTTCCTACGAGCAGTACTTC	CASSYSQGLSYEQYF
TRBV5-4	NA	TRBJ2-3	16	TRBD2	TGTGCCAGCAGCCCGGGACTAGCGGGAGAGGCAGATACGCAGTATTTT	CASSPGLAGEADTQYF
TRBV2	NA	TRBJ1-6	16	NA	TGTGCCAGCAAGCGGACTCGCCCGAGTCGGAATTCACCCCTCCACTTT	CASKRTRPSRNSPLHF
TRBV28	NA	TRBJ2-5	16	TRBD1	TGTGCCAGTCTACGGCGACGGACAGGGGCGGACGAGACCCAGTACTTC	CASLRRRTGADETQYF
TRBV6-5	NA	TRBJ2-2	15	NA	TGTGCCAGCAGTGCAGGGGGGTGGGACACCGGGGAGCTGTTTTTT	CASSAGGWDTGELFF
TRBV2	NA	TRBJ1-3	12	TRBD1	TGTGCCAGCAGTGCCGACAGGGGTACCATATATTTT	CASSADRGTIYF
TRBV28	few	TRBJ1-4	13	TRBD1	TGTGCCAGCAGTTCAGGGGGCGAGGAAAAACTGTTTTTT	CASSSGGEEKLFF
TRBV5-1	NA	TRBJ2-3	16	TRBD2	TGCGCCAGCAGCTTATCGACTAGCATCCCGTCAGATACGCAGTATTTT	CASSLSTSIPSDTQYF
TRBV27	NA	TRBJ2-7	16	TRBD2	TGTGCCAGCAGTCCACGGACTAGCGGGAGCTCCTACGAGCAGTACTTC	CASSPRTSGSSYEQYF
TRBV4-2	NA	TRBJ1-5	17	NA	TGTGCCAGCAGCCAAGATCTACAGGGTCCGGGCAATCAGCCCCAGCATTTT	CASSQDLQGPGNQPQHF
TRBV10-3	NA	TRBJ2-6	16	TRBD2	TGTGCCGTTACTGGGGGGGAAATCTCTGGGGCCAACGTCCTGACTTTC	CAVTGGEISGANVLTF
TRBV6-1	NA	TRBJ1-6	13	TRBD1	TGTGCCAGCAGGAGGGACAGCAATTCACCCCTCCACTTT	CASRRDSNSPLHF
TRBV11-2	NA	TRBJ2-7	14	NA	TGTGCCAGCAGCTTAGGGCGGGACTTCCGCGAGCAGTACTTC	CASSLGRDFREQYF
TRBV6-5	NA	TRBJ2-1	15	NA	TGTGCCAGCAGCCCTACCCACGTCGCCCCGAATCAGCAGTTCTTC	CASSPTHVAPNQQFF
TRBV7-8	NA	TRBJ2-7	15	NA	TGTGCCAGCAGCTTACTGGGGGGAGGTTTCTACGAGCAGTACTTC	CASSLLGGGFYEQYF
TRBV6-1	NA	TRBJ2-2	15	NA	TGTGCCAGCAGTGAACGAACAGGGAACACCGGGGAGCTGTTTTTT	CASSERTGNTGELFF
TRBV7-3	NA	TRBJ2-1	13	NA	TGTGCCAGCAGCCAGGACACCGACAATGAGCAGTTCTTC	CASSQDTDNEQFF
TRBV29-1	NA	TRBJ1-1	13	NA	TGCAGCGTGGAACAGGGTTTGGACACTGAAGCTTTCTTT	CSVEQGLDTEAFF
TRBV6-5	NA	TRBJ1-2	14	NA	TGTGCCAGCAGTCCCCTACGGGGGGCTGGAGGCTACACCTTC	CASSPLRGAGGYTF
TRBV6-5	NA	TRBJ2-7	16	TRBD1	TGTGCCAGCAGTTCAATACCGGGACAGGGGGCGTACGAGCAGTACTTC	CASSSIPGQGAYEQYF
TRBV10-3	NA	TRBJ2-3	16	TRBD1	TGTGCCATCAGAGGGGACAGGGGGCCTGGAACAGATACGCAGTATTTT	CAIRGDRGPGTDTQYF
TRBV9	NA	TRBJ2-3	15	TRBD2	TGTGCCAGCAGCAAACTAGCGGCATTCACAGATACGCAGTATTTT	CASSKLAAFTDTQYF
TRBV5-1	NA	TRBJ2-1	15	NA	TGCGCCAGCAAACTGTGGGAGGGGGGGGCATATGAGCAGTTCTTC	CASKLWEGGAYEQFF
TRBV19	NA	TRBJ2-6	18	TRBD2	TGTGCCAGTAGTAGACTAGCGGGAAGGCTCACTGGGGCCAACGTCCTGACTTTC	CASSRLAGRLTGANVLTF
TRBV4-1	NA	TRBJ2-3	19	TRBD2	TGCGCCAGCAGCCAAGGACCACTTCTAGCGGGGGGAAACACAGATACGCAGTATTTT	CASSQGPLLAGGNTDTQYF
TRBV7-2	NA	TRBJ1-2	13	NA	TGTGCCAGCAGTTCACCCCTACAGCTGGGCTACACCTTC	CASSSPLQLGYTF
TRBV9	NA	TRBJ1-6	16	NA	TGTGCCAGCAGCGTAGGTGGCAACTCACTAAATTCACCCCTCCACTTT	CASSVGGNSLNSPLHF
TRBV7-9	NA	TRBJ2-5	13	NA	TGTGCCAGCAGCCAAGGGGGTGAGGAGACCCAGTACTTC	CASSQGGEETQYF
TRBV30	NA	TRBJ1-2	16	NA	TGTGCCTGGAGTGTATCAACCAGGGGCCGGGACTATGGCTACACCTTC	CAWSVSTRGRDYGYTF
TRBV4-2	NA	TRBJ2-7	14	TRBD1	TGTGCCAGCAGCCAAGCTGACAGGGCCTACGAGCAGTACTTC	CASSQADRAYEQYF
TRBV27	NA	TRBJ1-2	15	TRBD1	TGTGCCAGCACCTCCTTCGGGGACAGCCTATATGGCTACACCTTC	CASTSFGDSLYGYTF